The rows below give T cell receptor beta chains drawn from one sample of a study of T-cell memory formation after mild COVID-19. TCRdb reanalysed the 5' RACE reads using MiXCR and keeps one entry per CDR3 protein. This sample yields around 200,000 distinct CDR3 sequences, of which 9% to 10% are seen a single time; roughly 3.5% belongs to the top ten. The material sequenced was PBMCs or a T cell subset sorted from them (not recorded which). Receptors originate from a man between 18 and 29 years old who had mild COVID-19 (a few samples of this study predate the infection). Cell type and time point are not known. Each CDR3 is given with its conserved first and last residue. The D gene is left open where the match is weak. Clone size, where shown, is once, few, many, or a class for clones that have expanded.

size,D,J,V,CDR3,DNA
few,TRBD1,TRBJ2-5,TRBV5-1,CASSWDRRGQETQYF,TGCGCCAGCAGCTGGGACAGACGGGGACAAGAGACCCAGTACTTC
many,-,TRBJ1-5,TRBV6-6,CASSSGWDQPQHF,TGTGCCAGCAGTTCGGGGTGGGATCAGCCCCAGCATTTT
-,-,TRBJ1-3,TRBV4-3,CASSQDWGSGVGNTIYF,TGCGCCAGCAGCCAAGATTGGGGGTCCGGGGTGGGAAACACCATATATTTT
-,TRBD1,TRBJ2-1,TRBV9,CASSDSTGGLYEQFF,TGTGCCAGCAGCGATTCGACAGGGGGTTTGTATGAGCAGTTCTTC
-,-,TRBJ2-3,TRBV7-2,CASSRDSGGTDTQYF,TGTGCCAGCAGCCGTGACTCGGGCGGCACAGATACGCAGTATTTT
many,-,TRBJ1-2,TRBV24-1,CATSDYYGYTF,TGTGCCACCAGTGATTACTATGGCTACACCTTC
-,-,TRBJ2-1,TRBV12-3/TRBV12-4,CASSLWTTEQFF,TGTGCCAGCAGTTTATGGACAACTGAGCAGTTCTTC
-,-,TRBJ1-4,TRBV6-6,CASSFQWSEKLFF,TGTGCCAGCAGTTTCCAGTGGAGTGAAAAACTGTTTTTT
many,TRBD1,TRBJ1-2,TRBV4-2,CASSQAGSGGNYGYTF,TGTGCCAGCAGCCAAGCGGGGTCAGGGGGCAACTATGGCTACACCTTC
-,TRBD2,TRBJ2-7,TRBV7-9,CASSRGGLDYEQYF,TGTGCCAGCAGCCGGGGAGGGTTAGACTACGAGCAGTACTTC
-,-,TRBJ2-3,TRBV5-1,CASFTPPHPTDTQYF,TGCGCCAGCTTTACCCCTCCTCACCCCACAGATACGCAGTATTTT
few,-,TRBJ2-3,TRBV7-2,CASGPGSTDTQYF,TGTGCCAGCGGCCCAGGATCCACAGATACGCAGTATTTT
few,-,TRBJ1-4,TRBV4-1,CASSQRVAEKLFF,TGCGCCAGCAGCCAACGAGTTGCCGAAAAACTGTTTTTT
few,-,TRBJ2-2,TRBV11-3,CASSSRGEHTGELFF,TGTGCCAGCAGCTCCCGAGGGGAGCACACCGGGGAGCTGTTTTTT
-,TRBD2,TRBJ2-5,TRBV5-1,CASSLDRGGSETQYF,TGCGCCAGCAGCTTGGATCGCGGGGGGTCAGAGACCCAGTACTTC
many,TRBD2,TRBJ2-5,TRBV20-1,CSAPRAGGETQYF,TGCAGTGCTCCTCGGGCGGGGGGAGAGACCCAGTACTTC
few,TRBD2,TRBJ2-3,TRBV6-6,CASRPRGSGVDTQYF,TGTGCCAGCCGCCCCCGTGGTAGCGGGGTAGATACGCAGTATTTT
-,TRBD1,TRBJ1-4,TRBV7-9,CASSLGDSMTTNEKLFF,TGTGCCAGCAGCTTAGGGGACAGCATGACAACTAATGAAAAACTGTTTTTT
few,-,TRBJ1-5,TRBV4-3,CASSQGGHQPQHF,TGCGCCAGCAGCCAAGGAGGTCATCAGCCCCAGCATTTT
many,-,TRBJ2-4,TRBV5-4,CASSLGTENIQYF,TGTGCCAGCAGCCTCGGGACGGAAAACATTCAGTACTTC
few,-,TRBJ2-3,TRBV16,CASSQSSYTDTQYF,TGTGCCAGCAGCCAATCTTCCTACACAGATACGCAGTATTTT